This TCR beta chain was retrieved from a study of Ad26.COV2.S vaccination and SARS-CoV-2 variants. Worth noting for this clone: Its antigen remains unknown.

Treatment denoted: around 19 received Ad26.COV2.S at low or high dose, single or two shots; about five received placebo; per-sample allocation not given. Collection of samples fell on day 63 after the first vaccine or placebo injection. Data came from immunoSEQ multiplex PCR; TCRdb stores just in-frame clones and leaves some out. The sample has about 350,000 clones, 80% to 90% seen once; the top ten hold around 11%. Regarding the study as a whole: TCR breadth and depth estimates may have understated total T cell responses.

The CDR3 spans 14 residues. V dropped 9 bases and J dropped 3 bases, with 18 bases sitting between them. The germline V gene has CDR1 SNHLY and CDR2 FYNNEI. Sequenced here: peripheral blood, sampled in a trial of Ad26.COV2.S vaccine versus placebo. This clonotype was obtained from a person between 18 and 65 years old who received the Ad26.COV2.S COVID-19 vaccine or a placebo. This chain connects TRBV2 to TRBJ2-7; D might be TRBD1 (6 bases). CDR3 sequence: CASSHRVESYEQYF. CDR3 DNA sequence: TGTGCCAGTTCCCACAGGGTCGAAAGCTACGAGCAGTACTTC.